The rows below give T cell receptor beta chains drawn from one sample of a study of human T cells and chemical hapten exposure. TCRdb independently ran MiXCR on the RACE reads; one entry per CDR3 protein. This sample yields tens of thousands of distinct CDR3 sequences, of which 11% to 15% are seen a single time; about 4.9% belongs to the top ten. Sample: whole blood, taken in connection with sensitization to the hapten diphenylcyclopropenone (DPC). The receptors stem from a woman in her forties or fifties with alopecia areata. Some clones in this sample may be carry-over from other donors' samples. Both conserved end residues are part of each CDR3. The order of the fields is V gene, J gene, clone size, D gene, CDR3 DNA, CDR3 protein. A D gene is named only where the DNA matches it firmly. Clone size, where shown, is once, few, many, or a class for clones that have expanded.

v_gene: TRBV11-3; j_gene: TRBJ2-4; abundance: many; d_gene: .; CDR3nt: TGTGCCAGCAGCTTCGGACTATTCAACATTCAGTACTTC; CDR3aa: CASSFGLFNIQYF
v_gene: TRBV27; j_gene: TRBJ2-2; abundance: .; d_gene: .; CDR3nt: TGTGCCAGCAGTTTGATTCGGACCTTAAGTACCGGGGAGCTGTTTTTT; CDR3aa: CASSLIRTLSTGELFF
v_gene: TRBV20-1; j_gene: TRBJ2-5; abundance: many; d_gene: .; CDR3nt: TGCAGTGCGAATAACAGGGATCAGGAGACCCAGTACTTC; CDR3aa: CSANNRDQETQYF
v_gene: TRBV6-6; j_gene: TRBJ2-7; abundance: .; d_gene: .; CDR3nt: TGTGCCAGCAGACAAAATCGGAATCACCACTACGAGCAGTACTTC; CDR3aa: CASRQNRNHHYEQYF
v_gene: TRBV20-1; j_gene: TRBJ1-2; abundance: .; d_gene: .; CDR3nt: TGCAGTGCTAGAAACTCGATGGGGCGAAACAACTATGGCTACACCTTC; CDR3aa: CSARNSMGRNNYGYTF
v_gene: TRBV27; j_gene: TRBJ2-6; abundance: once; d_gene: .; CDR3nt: TGTGCCAGCAGTAAAAGCTCTGGGGCCAACGTCCTGACTTTC; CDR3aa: CASSKSSGANVLTF
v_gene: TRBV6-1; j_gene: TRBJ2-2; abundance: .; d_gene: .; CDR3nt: TGTGCCAGCAGTGAATTTCGGTGGGGGACCGGGGAGCTGTTTTTT; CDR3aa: CASSEFRWGTGELFF
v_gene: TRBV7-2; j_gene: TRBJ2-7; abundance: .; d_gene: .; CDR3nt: TGTGCCAGCAGCTTACTACTAGAACTCGAGCAGTACTTC; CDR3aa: CASSLLLELEQYF
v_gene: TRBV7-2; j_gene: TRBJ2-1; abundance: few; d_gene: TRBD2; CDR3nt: TGTGCCAGCAGCTTAAATAGCGGGATCTACAATGAGCAGTTCTTC; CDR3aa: CASSLNSGIYNEQFF
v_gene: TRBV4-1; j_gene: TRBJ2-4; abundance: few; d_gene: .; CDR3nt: TGCGCCAGCAGCCAAGTGACGCTAATAGCCAAAAACATTCAGTACTTC; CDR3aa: CASSQVTLIAKNIQYF
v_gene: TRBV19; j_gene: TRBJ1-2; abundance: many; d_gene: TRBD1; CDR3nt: TGTGCCAGTAGTACCTCCGGGACAGTCTATGGCTACACCTTC; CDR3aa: CASSTSGTVYGYTF
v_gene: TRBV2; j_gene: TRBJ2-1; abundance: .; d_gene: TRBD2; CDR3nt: TGTGCCAGCCTTTCGGCCGCGGGGGTATACAATGAGCAGTTCTTC; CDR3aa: CASLSAAGVYNEQFF
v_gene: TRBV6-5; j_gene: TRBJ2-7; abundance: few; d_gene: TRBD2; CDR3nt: TGTGCCAGCAGTTATGCAGCGGGGATCTTCTACGAGCAGTACTTC; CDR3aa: CASSYAAGIFYEQYF
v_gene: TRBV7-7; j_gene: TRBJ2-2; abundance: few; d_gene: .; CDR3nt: TGTGCCAGCAGTCCCGACATTACCGGGGAGCTGTTTTTT; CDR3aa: CASSPDITGELFF
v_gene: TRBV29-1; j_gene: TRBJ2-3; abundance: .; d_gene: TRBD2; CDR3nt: TGCAGCGTTGAGGCTAGCGGGTTTTCAGATACGCAGTATTTT; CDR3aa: CSVEASGFSDTQYF
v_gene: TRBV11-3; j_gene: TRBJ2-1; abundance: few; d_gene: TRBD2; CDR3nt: TGTGCCAGCGGCGGGAGGAAGGATGAGCAGTTCTTC; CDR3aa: CASGGRKDEQFF
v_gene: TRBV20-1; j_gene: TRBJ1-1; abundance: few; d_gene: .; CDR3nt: TGCAGTGCTAGAGATCCTTTCTCCGGGGGAGCTGAAGCTTTCTTT; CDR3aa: CSARDPFSGGAEAFF
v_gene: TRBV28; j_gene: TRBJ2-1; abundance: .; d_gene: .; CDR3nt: TGTGCCAGCGGGGGGACGGGCTTCGATGAGCAGTTCTTC; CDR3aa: CASGGTGFDEQFF
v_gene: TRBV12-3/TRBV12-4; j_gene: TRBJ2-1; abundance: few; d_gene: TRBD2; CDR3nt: TGTGCCAGCAGGAGACTAGCGGGAGGTTGGAGTGAGCAGTTCTTC; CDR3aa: CASRRLAGGWSEQFF
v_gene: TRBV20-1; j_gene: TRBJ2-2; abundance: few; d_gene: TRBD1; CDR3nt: TGCAGTGCTGGGGACAGCCGTTTATTGAACACCGGGGAGCTGTTTTTT; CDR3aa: CSAGDSRLLNTGELFF
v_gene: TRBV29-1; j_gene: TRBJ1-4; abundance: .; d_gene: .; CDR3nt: TGCAGCGTTGACCCGGACGGCGTTTATGAAAAACTGTTTTTT; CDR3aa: CSVDPDGVYEKLFF
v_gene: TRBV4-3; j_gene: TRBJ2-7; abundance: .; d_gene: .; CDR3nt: TGCGCCAGCAGCCAAGACCCCCGGACTGACTACGAGCAGTACTTC; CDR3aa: CASSQDPRTDYEQYF
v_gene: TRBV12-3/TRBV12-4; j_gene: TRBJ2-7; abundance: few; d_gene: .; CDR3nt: TGTGCCAGCAGTTTACTTGGCGGGCCCTCCTACGAGCAGTACTTC; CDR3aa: CASSLLGGPSYEQYF
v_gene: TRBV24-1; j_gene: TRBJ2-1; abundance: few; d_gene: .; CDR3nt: TGTGCCACCAGCGATGGCACCCACGTGGATGAGCAGTTCTTC; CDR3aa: CATSDGTHVDEQFF
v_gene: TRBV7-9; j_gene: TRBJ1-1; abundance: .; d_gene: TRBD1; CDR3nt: TGTGCCAGCAGCCTAAGGGACAGCGAAGCTTTCTTT; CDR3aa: CASSLRDSEAFF
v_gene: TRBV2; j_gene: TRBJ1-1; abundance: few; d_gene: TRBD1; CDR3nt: TGTGCCAGCAGCGTACAGGGGAAGAACACTGAAGCTTTCTTT; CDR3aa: CASSVQGKNTEAFF
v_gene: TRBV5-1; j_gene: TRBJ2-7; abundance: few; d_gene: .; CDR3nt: TGCGCCAGCAGCCAGATGGGGGGACAGAAGACCTACGAGCAGTACTTC; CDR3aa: CASSQMGGQKTYEQYF
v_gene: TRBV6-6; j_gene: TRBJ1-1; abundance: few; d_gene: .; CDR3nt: TGTGCCACTCGGCGGGACAATTTACTGAACACTGAAGCTTTCTTT; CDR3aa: CATRRDNLLNTEAFF
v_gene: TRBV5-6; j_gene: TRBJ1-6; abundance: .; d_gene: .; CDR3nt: TGTGCCAGCAGCTACAAAACAGGTCCCCTCCACTTT; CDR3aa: CASSYKTGPLHF